This T cell receptor (beta chain) came from a study of T cells in Graves' hyperthyroidism and ophthalmopathy (dated by TCRdb to between 2018 and 2021). Some background on the complete study: Peripheral blood was sampled at the time of initial diagnosis, prior to any treatment. A discovery cohort of roughly 100 patients, roughly 45 with Graves' ophthalmopathy and about 60 with stable Graves' hyperthyroidism, was used to find distinguishing TCR V-J signatures. An independent validation cohort of 18 to 20 hyperthyroidism patients and 15 or so patients who later progressed to ophthalmopathy tested prospective prediction of ophthalmopathy. The roughly 90 discovery patients were divided at random into training and test sets in a 7:3 ratio. The study also compared thyroid tissue and blood T-cell repertoires from 5 to 7 Graves' hyperthyroidism patients. Once sampling was done, hyperthyroidism patients were given methimazole at a starting dose of 30 mg daily, whereas ophthalmopathy patients were given high-dose intravenous methylprednisolone. The paper describes TCR Vbeta CDR3 sequencing of 130 to 150 peripheral blood samples, made up of some 42 ophthalmopathy patients, 70 to 75 hyperthyroidism patients and around 17 progressor patients. Beyond this particular receptor, the publication reports: Most expanded thyroid clonotypes (frequency above 0.001) were also detected in blood, suggesting blood repertoires may reflect thyroid immune responses. In validation, the model predicted progression to ophthalmopathy with just under 71% sensitivity and less than 75% specificity, a median of approximately 6.5 months before onset. Sample size was not statistically predetermined, and blinding of investigators to group allocation was not performed. In cross-validation, a model built on a 13 V-J signature told ophthalmopathy apart from stable hyperthyroidism with 87.88% sensitivity and about 81% specificity, and in testing the same model reached 80%/75%.

TCR beta CDR3 regions were amplified from RNA transcripts. The TCR CDR3 was subjected to a first round of RT-PCR using the HTBI primer set and the Qiagen OneStep RT-PCR kit. Libraries were constructed in a second round of multiplex PCR, after which size selection and purification were carried out. Sequencing of the libraries was done on an Illumina HiSeq2000 using paired-end 100 bp reads. In the paper's pipeline: SOAPnuke was used to process the raw data, throwing out any read that contained adapters or uncalled bases, had a mean Phred below 15, or lacked an exact constant-primer or identifier match. High-quality paired reads were merged using COPE v1.2.5, and each unique nucleotide sequence was defined as a clonotype. MiTCR v1.1 was used to align clonotypes to the IMGT TRBV, TRBD and TRBJ reference segments. The analysis included only V-J combinations with a frequency above 0.0001, which together covered 99% to 99.2% of the repertoires. A TCS score was defined as the ratio between F50 (clonal expansion) and ExV (chaos), using BLOSUM62-based TCRdist between CDR3 peptides within each V-J. Welch's t-statistics and random forest reduced around 510 V-J features to fewer than 15, which were used in a naive Bayes classifier (R e1071). The public reads were reanalyzed by TCRdb: fastp trimming at Q25, MiXCR alignment, in-frame beta chains only. Here each entry gathers all rows of one CDR3 protein and keeps the most common genes and DNA. These V and J calls rely on TCRdb rather than the paper's analysis. The sample table lists 340,000 or so distinct CDR3 sequences, about 21% of them with a count of one. The leading ten clones occupy around half of the sample.

The germline V gene encodes CDR1 MNHEY and CDR2 SMNVEV (reference sequence). Its CDR3 holds 14 amino acids, cysteine through phenylalanine. The DNA shown is the 42-base CDR3, in frame from base 1. The junction carries 10 bases between V and J, which are trimmed by 4 bases and 3 bases respectively. This clonotype came up many times. Its binding antigen is unknown. Base qualities are missing; no much larger clone stands one base away. Stable Graves' hyperthyroidism was defined as no progression to ophthalmopathy during 18 months of follow-up. The hyperthyroidism patients were between 18 and 65 years old and newly diagnosed, with a disease duration of less than 2 months. Any patient with an uncontrolled infection, another autoimmune disease, pregnancy or lactation was excluded. Diagnoses relied on clinical symptoms, serum thyroxine and TRAb, thyroid ultrasound and orbital computed tomography. PBMCs were isolated from approximately 10 ml of fresh peripheral blood by Ficoll-Paque density gradient centrifugation. Total RNA was extracted with Trizol reagent, and quality was checked on an Agilent 2100 Bioanalyzer.

The chain is encoded by TRBV27 joined to TRBJ2-1, with TRBD1 as a weak D call on 6 bases. Material: blood. The clonotype originates from a woman aged 45-60 years with Graves' hyperthyroidism. The CDR3: CASSSQGRYNEQFF. Read as DNA, the sequence is TGTGCCAGCAGTTCCCAGGGGCGCTACAATGAGCAGTTCTTC.